The next 13 T cell receptor beta chains were all read from a single sample in a study of T cells in localized non-small cell lung cancer. The table came from immunoSEQ multiplex PCR; TCRdb's copy has only in-frame clones and leaves some out. Altogether 100,000 to 150,000 clones are present, roughly 90% being singletons, with the ten largest covering around 1.7%. The input for sequencing was peripheral blood, taken before any cancer treatment. These receptors were obtained from a female donor at least 60 years old with stage I lung adenocarcinoma.

This chain joins TRBV9 and TRBJ2-1, with a weak D call TRBD2 (5 bases). CDR3 length: 14 amino acids. With 0 bases removed from V and 9 bases from J, the gap between germline ends came to 13 bases. Germline lookup yields CDR1 SGDLS and CDR2 YYNGEE. CDR3 sequence: CASSVDMVLAEQFF. Here the CDR3 DNA reads TGTGCCAGCAGCGTAGATATGGTTCTAGCTGAGCAGTTCTTC.

The rearrangement links TRBV5-4 to TRBJ2-7, with a weak D call TRBD2 (7 bases). This CDR3 is 14 amino acids long. Trimming pared 0 bases from V and 4 bases from J, leaving 11 bases between. Germline V lookup: CDR1 SGHNT, CDR2 YYREEE (reference sequence). The CDR3: CASSLEGGRYEQYF. The CDR3 region has the DNA TGTGCCAGCAGCTTGGAGGGGGGGAGGTACGAGCAGTACTTC.

This chain connects TRBV7-3 to TRBJ2-1; 8 bases match TRBD2. The V gene end was trimmed by 4 bases and the J gene end by 4 bases; junction bases not matched to a gene: 6. The germline V gene has CDR1 SGHTA and CDR2 FQGTGA. The CDR3 has 15 amino acids. CDR3 in amino acids: CASSSSGRGYNEQFF. CDR3 in DNA: TGTGCCAGCAGCTCCAGCGGGAGAGGGTACAATGAGCAGTTCTTC.

This clone showed up just once. The chain employs TRBV5-5 and TRBJ2-7, with unresolved D. This CDR3 contains 14 residues. Germline CDR1 is SGHKS and CDR2 is YYEKEE (reference sequence). V lost 0 bases and J 3 bases, leaving 10 bases between the germline ends. The CDR3 DNA is TGTGCCAGCAGCTTGGGGCCGGGTGGCTACGAGCAGTACTTC. Its protein product is CASSLGPGGYEQYF.

The rearrangement links TRBV7-3 to TRBJ2-7; possibly TRBD2 for D (5 bases). Germline CDR1 is SGHTA and CDR2 is FQGTGA. Trimming removed 5 bases at V and 7 bases at J, with 15 bases between. The CDR3 length is 13 residues. This CDR3 reads CASSPRRSREQYF. The DNA of the CDR3 is TGTGCCAGCAGCCCCCGGAGGTCGAGGGAGCAGTACTTC.

This clone was counted a few times. In DNA form, the CDR3 reads TGCGCCAGCAGCTTGATCGTCCACGAGCAGTACTTC. Residues: CASSLIVHEQYF. The J gene is TRBJ2-7, the V gene TRBV5-1, with unresolved D. The germline CDR1 and CDR2 sequences are SGHRS and YFSETQ. V lost 1 base and J 5 bases, leaving 7 bases between the germline ends. The CDR3 has 12 amino acids.

The rearrangement uses TRBV18 and TRBJ1-1; D not certain. Germline V gene data show CDR1 as KGHSH and CDR2 as LQKENI. The CDR3 has 12 residues. Trimming removed 3 bases from V and 5 bases from J, with 7 bases in between. The CDR3 region is CASSPPQTEAFF. The CDR3 DNA follows: TGTGCCAGCTCACCTCCCCAAACTGAAGCTTTCTTT.

V is TRBV5-1 and J is TRBJ2-2; D unresolved. CDR1 SGHRS and CDR2 YFSETQ come from the germline V gene. There are 15 residues in the CDR3. Trimming pared 0 bases from V and 0 bases from J, leaving 6 bases between. The CDR3 DNA reads as TGCGCCAGCAGCTTGGGGCCACCGAACACCGGGGAGCTGTTTTTT. Its translation is CASSLGPPNTGELFF.

The rearrangement joins TRBV28 to TRBJ2-7, with D possibly matching TRBD2 (6 bases). The CDR3 runs 13 residues. V was shortened by 3 bases and J by 4 bases, with 10 bases between the two germline ends. The germline V gene encodes CDR1 MDHEN and CDR2 SYDVKM. The CDR3 nucleotides read TGTGCCAGCAGTTTGCCGGGGAGGTACGAGCAGTACTTC. Its protein is CASSLPGRYEQYF.

The chain recombines TRBV2 with TRBJ2-2, with D possibly being TRBD1 (5 bases). CDR3 length: 14 residues. The ends were cut back, 8 bases at V and 2 bases at J, with 12 bases in the middle. Germline values: CDR1 SNHLY, CDR2 FYNNEI. The CDR3 bases are TGTGCCAGCCGACAACAGGACAACACCGGGGAGCTGTTTTTT. As protein: CASRQQDNTGELFF.

In nucleotides, the CDR3 is TGTGCCAGTAGTACCCAGACAGGGGGCTTTAACTATGGCTACACCTTC. This sequence encodes CASSTQTGGFNYGYTF. The rearrangement links TRBV19 to TRBJ1-2; 10 bases are a match to TRBD1. The CDR3 sequence is 16 residues long. Unmatched junction bases numbered 6, after V lost 4 bases and J lost 1 base. CDR1 and CDR2 from the germline V gene are LNHDA and SQIVND (reference sequence).

V usage is TRBV10-3 and J usage is TRBJ1-2; D is unresolved. There are 13 residues in the CDR3. With 5 bases removed from V and 1 base from J, the gap between germline ends came to 8 bases. Germline V lookup: CDR1 ENHRY, CDR2 SYGVKD. Here the CDR3 reads CAISRADNYGYTF. The CDR3, as DNA: TGTGCCATCAGTCGGGCGGATAACTATGGCTACACCTTC.

The chain joins TRBV28 to TRBJ2-1; no clear D gene. This CDR3 has 14 residues. V dropped 2 bases and J dropped 3 bases, with 8 bases sitting between them. Germline V gives CDR1 MDHEN, CDR2 SYDVKM. CDR3 region: CASSLGMVYNEQFF. In nucleotides, the CDR3 is TGTGCCAGCAGTTTAGGTATGGTCTACAATGAGCAGTTCTTC.